This T cell receptor (beta chain) was captured in a study of T-cell reconstitution after alpha-beta-depleted transplantation in children. Preparation of the TCRbeta library was carried out with unique molecular identifiers. A single record per CDR3 protein comes from TCRdb applying MiXCR to the PCR reads. The repertoire includes 250,000 to 300,000 distinct CDR3 sequences, 9.5% to 10% of them detected once, and roughly 9.1% sits in the top ten. CDR1 and CDR2 from the germline V gene are DFQATT and SNEGSKA (reference sequence). V was clipped by 6 bases and J by 1 base, with 12 bases between them. This CDR3 comprises 13 residues.

This chain links TRBV20-1 with TRBJ1-1; D unresolved. Specimen: PBMCs from the stem cell graft donor, collected from the stem cell graft. The TCR originated in a human donor who donated a stem cell graft to a child with SCID. This chain's CDR3 is CSASRAENTEAFF. CDR3 sequence (DNA): TGCAGTGCATCTAGGGCCGAGAACACTGAAGCTTTCTTT.